These 13 T cell receptor beta chains were sequenced from one sample in a study of T-cell memory formation after mild COVID-19 listed by TCRdb under 2021. Receptor libraries were prepared by 5' RACE. The data were produced on an Illumina NovaSeq 6000. The public reads were quality trimmed at Q25 with fastp and then assembled into clones with MiXCR by TCRdb, keeping productive beta chains. Rows matching on CDR3 protein sequence are summarized as one entry with the most common DNA and genes. This sample holds approximately 190,000 distinct CDR3 sequences; 15% to 20% were observed only once. The ten largest account for roughly 2.4% of the sample. The specimen was PBMCs or a T cell subset sorted from them (not recorded which). All receptors come from an adult woman who had mild COVID-19 (a few samples of this study predate the infection). The sample titles of this study are shuffled in the database, so cell type and time point are left out; the donor was told from shared clones.

This chain connects TRBV3-1 to TRBJ2-3, with D possibly matching TRBD2 (6 bases). CDR3 length equals 15 residues. Trimming shortened V by 4 bases and J by 2 bases, and 13 bases separated the two germline ends. CDR1 is LGHDT and CDR2 is YNNKEL in the germline V gene (reference sequence). CDR3 sequence reads: CASSPGGTFTDTQYF. The CDR3 DNA is TGTGCCAGCAGCCCTGGGGGGACCTTCACAGATACGCAGTATTTT.

The chain recombines TRBV10-3 with TRBJ2-7, with 10 bases aligning to TRBD1. Germline CDR1 and CDR2: ENHRY and SYGVKD. The CDR3 contains 13 residues. The V gene end was trimmed by 4 bases and the J gene end by 5 bases; junction bases not matched to a gene: 2. The CDR3 here is CAISADRGHEQYF. The CDR3 DNA is TGTGCCATCAGTGCAGACAGGGGGCACGAGCAGTACTTC.

This clonotype was observed a handful of times. The chain is built from TRBV5-6 and TRBJ2-1, with D perhaps matching TRBD1 (6 bases). CDR3 length: 15 amino acids. Trimming left V 2 bases short and J 0 bases short, with 9 bases between. CDR1 SGHDT and CDR2 YYEEEE come from the germline V gene. CDR3 sequence: CASSFQGSSYNEQFF. The CDR3 DNA is TGTGCCAGCAGCTTTCAGGGGAGCTCCTACAATGAGCAGTTCTTC.

This clonotype was counted only a few times. The chain recombines TRBV24-1 with TRBJ2-7, with 15 bases aligning to TRBD2. With V trimmed by 2 bases and J by 9 bases, 4 bases remained unmatched. The CDR3 is 15 amino acids. Per germline, CDR1 KGHDR and CDR2 SFDVKD. The CDR3 coding sequence is TGTGCCACCAGTGATTGGACTAGCGGGGGGGCTGTGCAGTACTTC. Amino acid sequence: CATSDWTSGGAVQYF.

The rearrangement uses TRBV12-3 or TRBV12-4 and TRBJ1-2; maybe TRBD1 (6 bases). The CDR3 contains 12 residues. The germline V and J ends were trimmed by 6 bases and 6 bases, with 11 bases remaining between them. The CDR3 reads CASSPGVDGYTF. The CDR3 DNA sequence: TGTGCCAGCAGCCCAGGGGTAGATGGCTACACCTTC.

This clonotype showed up just a few times. The rearrangement joins TRBV12-3 or TRBV12-4 to TRBJ1-6, with D perhaps matching TRBD1 (5 bases). Trimming shortened V by 7 bases and J by 7 bases, and 17 bases separated the two germline ends. The CDR3 has 15 amino acids. CDR3: CASTLSRVINSPLHF. As DNA, the CDR3 is TGTGCCAGCACCCTATCCAGGGTTATCAATTCACCCCTCCACTTT.

This clonotype occurred a few times. The rearrangement links TRBV5-6 to TRBJ1-5, with no clear D. The CDR3 has 14 residues. Germline CDR1 reads SGHDT; CDR2 reads YYEEEE. V gave up 1 base and J gave up 3 bases, with 8 bases separating them. The CDR3 nucleotides read TGTGCCAGCAGCTTGAGACGCCACAATCAGCCCCAGCATTTT. Its translation is CASSLRRHNQPQHF.

The chain has TRBV6-6 and TRBJ1-2; perhaps TRBD1 as D (6 bases). This CDR3 is 13 amino acids long. Per the germline V gene, CDR1 is MNHNY and CDR2 is SVGAGI (reference sequence). With 6 bases removed from V and 11 bases from J, the gap between germline ends came to 19 bases. CDR3 nucleotide sequence: TGTGCCAGCAGCCCCACAGGGCCCTCCCTTTACACCTTC. Its protein is CASSPTGPSLYTF.

This chain links TRBV19 with TRBJ2-1; unclear D gene. The length of the CDR3 is 12 residues. V was pared by 5 bases and J by 9 bases, with 11 bases between. Germline lookup yields CDR1 LNHDA and CDR2 SQIVND (reference sequence). The CDR3 loop is CASSPNVGEQFF. CDR3 nucleotide sequence: TGTGCCAGTAGTCCAAACGTGGGTGAGCAGTTCTTC. The full variable domain, completed using reference TRBV19 and TRBJ2-1, is DGGITQSPKYLFRKEGQNVTLSCEQNLNHDAMYWYRQDPGQGLRLIYYSQIVNDFQKGDIAEGYSVSREKKESFPLTVTSAQKNPTAFYLCASSPNVGEQFFGPGTRLTVL.

This clonotype was detected many times. This chain uses TRBV29-1 with TRBJ2-7; a weak D match, TRBD1 (6 bases). Germline-derived CDR1 and CDR2 are SQVTM and ANQGSEA. V gave up 5 bases and J gave up 4 bases, with 18 bases separating them. The CDR3 is made up of 14 amino acids. This CDR3 is CSVRKQGSLYEQYF. CDR3 in DNA: TGCAGCGTTCGGAAACAGGGCTCTCTATACGAGCAGTACTTC.

V usage is TRBV7-2 and J usage is TRBJ2-4, with D possibly TRBD1 on 6 matching bases. The V and J ends lost 5 bases and 6 bases respectively, with 17 bases between them. This CDR3 contains 15 residues. Per the germline V gene, CDR1 is SGHTA and CDR2 is FQGNSA. The CDR3 sequence: CASSQTWDTLNIQYF. CDR3 DNA: TGTGCCAGCAGCCAGACCTGGGACACACTAAACATTCAGTACTTC.

This chain links TRBV4-2 with TRBJ2-5; weak D call: TRBD2 (5 bases). This CDR3 is 13 amino acids long. CDR1 and CDR2 from the germline V gene are LGHNA and YNFKEQ. V dropped 4 bases and J dropped 4 bases, with 10 bases sitting between them. This chain's CDR3 is CASSPSLPETQYF. The DNA for the CDR3 is TGTGCCAGCAGCCCTAGCCTCCCAGAGACCCAGTACTTC.

This clonotype was picked up a small number of times. The chain is built from TRBV29-1 and TRBJ1-1; D may be TRBD1 (6 bases). The V gene's germline CDR1 is SQVTM and CDR2 ANQGSEA. Deletions cut 6 bases from V and 3 bases from J, with 14 bases between. This CDR3 region has 13 residues. The CDR3 DNA is TGCAGCGTGACCTGGGACACATACACTGAAGCTTTCTTT. Its protein product is CSVTWDTYTEAFF.